One sample yielded the 22 T cell receptor beta chains listed below, sequenced in a study. TCRdb reanalysed the 5' RACE reads using MiXCR and keeps one entry per CDR3 protein. The profile shows tens of thousands of distinct CDR3 sequences, roughly 28% of them singletons. Sequencing input: tumor-infiltrating memory CD4+ T cells sorted from the breast tumor. Subset defined: memory CD4+ T cells, CD4+CD45RO+CD25-. Every receptor here comes from a female donor with breast cancer.

The chain uses TRBV7-2 and TRBJ2-2; 8 positions match TRBD1. The CDR3 runs 16 residues. V shed 6 bases and J 6 bases; nucleotides not matched to a gene: 12. Germline loops: CDR1 SGHTA, CDR2 FQGNSA. CDR3 sequence reads: CASSLGGTGYPGELFF. DNA for the CDR3: TGTGCCAGCAGTCTAGGGGGGACAGGATACCCCGGGGAGCTGTTTTTT.

The chain couples TRBV7-9 to TRBJ1-1; D remains ambiguous. Germline loops: CDR1 SEHNR, CDR2 FQNEAQ (reference sequence). This CDR3 region has 15 residues. V was trimmed by 2 bases and J by 1 base, leaving 11 bases between them. CDR3 DNA sequence: TGTGCCAGCAGCTTATTTGCCCTTAAGAACACTGAAGCTTTCTTT. It specifies CASSLFALKNTEAFF.

About this clonotype itself: At one boundary the junction diverges from the germline segment, which might be a read error. The chain couples TRBV20-1 to TRBJ1-1; unclear D gene. The germline V gene encodes CDR1 DFQATT and CDR2 SNEGSKA (reference sequence). The CDR3 spans 13 residues. CDR3 residues: CGARGPSGTEAFF. The CDR3 nucleotides are TGCGGTGCTAGAGGGCCCTCGGGGACTGAAGCTTTCTTT.

V and J are TRBV18 and TRBJ2-7; D is undetermined. The CDR3 has 12 amino acids. Germline V gives CDR1 KGHSH, CDR2 LQKENI. V lost 3 bases and J 3 bases, leaving 6 bases between the germline ends. This chain's CDR3 is CASSPNGYEQYF. The CDR3 bases are TGTGCCAGCTCACCGAACGGCTACGAGCAGTACTTC.

The V call is TRBV30, the J call TRBJ2-5; no clear D gene. The CDR3 covers 13 residues. Trimming shortened V by 3 bases and J by 0 bases, and 8 bases separated the two germline ends. Germline lookup yields CDR1 GTSNPN and CDR2 SVGIG (reference sequence). The CDR3 DNA reads TGTGCCTGGAGGGGATGGAACCAAGAGACCCAGTACTTC. It encodes CAWRGWNQETQYF.

This clonotype showed up just once. The CDR3 DNA reads as TGTGCCAGCAGTGTTTCGGGACGGTCTAACTATGGCTACACCTTC. This gives the protein CASSVSGRSNYGYTF. The rearrangement uses TRBV2 and TRBJ1-2; tentatively, D is TRBD1 (5 bases). The length of the CDR3 is 15 residues. The germline V gene has CDR1 SNHLY and CDR2 FYNNEI. Trimming took off 4 bases at V and 0 bases at J, with 12 bases between the two ends. The variable domain in full, completed from reference TRBV2 and TRBJ1-2, reads EPEVTQTPSHQVTQMGQEVILRCVPISNHLYFYWYRQILGQKVEFLVSFYNNEISEKSEIFDDQFSVERPDGSNFTLKIRSTKLEDSAMYFCASSVSGRSNYGYTFGSGTRLTVV.

This chain joins TRBV6-5 and TRBJ1-6, with D perhaps TRBD1 (6 bases). CDR1 is MNHEY and CDR2 is SVGAGI in the germline V gene. CDR3 length: 14 residues. V lost 4 bases and J lost 9, with 13 bases in between. In DNA form, the CDR3 reads TGTGCCAGCAGTTCAAGTTCAGGGGTTTCACCCCTCCACTTT. Translation gives CASSSSSGVSPLHF.

The chain has TRBV11-3 and TRBJ2-6, with D perhaps TRBD1 (5 bases). This CDR3 has 18 residues. Trimming removed 5 bases at V and 0 bases at J, with 17 bases between. Germline CDR1 and CDR2: SGHNT and YENEEA. The CDR3 DNA reads TGTGCCAGCAGCACCGGACACATTTTCGACTCTGGGGCCAACGTCCTGACTTTC. It encodes CASSTGHIFDSGANVLTF.

The V and J genes are TRBV28 and TRBJ2-7; 8 bases are shared with TRBD2. J gave up 6 bases and V 9 bases, and 4 bases lay outside the gene matches. The CDR3 is made up of 11 amino acids. CDR1 and CDR2 from the germline V gene are MDHEN and SYDVKM. The CDR3 sequence: CASWAGGEQYF. Written as DNA, the CDR3 is TGTGCCAGTTGGGCGGGGGGCGAGCAGTACTTC.

Details on this clonotype: A much bigger clone sits one base away, suggesting this may be a read error. The CDR3 carries no conserved terminal phenylalanine or tryptophan, so it likely arises from a read error. The chain uses TRBV29-1 and TRBJ1-2, with a weak D call TRBD1 (5 bases). CDR1 and CDR2 from the germline V gene are SQVTM and ANQGSEA. Trimming stripped 0 bases from V and 7 bases from J, with 12 bases between. This CDR3 region has 13 residues. CDR3 sequence (DNA): TGCAGCGTTGAAGATTGGCGGGGGGTTGGCTACACCTAC. Its protein product is CSVEDWRGVGYTY.

This clonotype has only a few counts. The V gene is TRBV20-1, the J gene TRBJ2-7; no clear D gene. V shed 3 bases and J shed 3 bases, with 9 bases lying between them. Germline V gives CDR1 DFQATT, CDR2 SNEGSKA (reference sequence). The length of the CDR3 is 12 residues. CDR3 sequence reads: CSARPLNYEQYF. The CDR3 DNA is TGCAGTGCTAGGCCGTTGAACTACGAGCAGTACTTC.

This clonotype was seen a handful of times. The chain links TRBV7-9 to TRBJ2-3; 10 bases map to TRBD1. Germline V gives CDR1 SEHNR, CDR2 FQNEAQ (reference sequence). The V and J ends lost 6 bases and 3 bases, in that order; junction bases with no gene match: 6. The CDR3 contains 15 residues. CDR3 nucleotides: TGTGCCAGCAGGAAGACAGGGGGCGGGACAGATACGCAGTATTTT. Amino acid sequence: CASRKTGGGTDTQYF.

As regards this clonotype: A read error may account for a junction end that differs from germline. This chain connects TRBV6-5 to TRBJ2-4, with 9 bases aligning to TRBD1. The CDR3 has 14 residues. Per germline, CDR1 MNHEY and CDR2 SVGAGI. The CDR3 is CANSYGGQGNIQYF. The CDR3 region has the DNA TGTGCCAACAGTTACGGGGGACAGGGCAACATTCAGTACTTC.

This clonotype showed up just once. The rearrangement joins TRBV6-6 to TRBJ2-7; D perhaps matches TRBD2 (7 bases). Between the trimmed V and J ends, which lost 5 bases and 4 bases, there was a span of 15 bases. Germline CDR1 and CDR2: MNHNY and SVGAGI (reference sequence). CDR3 length: 14 residues. CDR3 sequence reads: CASSPGGGGYEQYF. As DNA, the CDR3 is TGTGCCAGCAGTCCCGGGGGAGGGGGTTACGAGCAGTACTTC.

The chain carries TRBV7-9 and TRBJ2-7; 7 positions agree with TRBD1. The CDR3 runs 15 residues. The germline CDR1 and CDR2 sequences are SEHNR and FQNEAQ (reference sequence). V dropped 7 bases and J dropped 2; count of bases not matched to a gene: 11. CDR3 loop: CASTPTGTATYEQYF. CDR3 nucleotide sequence: TGTGCCAGCACCCCAACCGGGACAGCCACCTACGAGCAGTACTTC.

The rearrangement joins TRBV20-1 to TRBJ1-4; D call uncertain. V was clipped by 4 bases and J by 7 bases, with 13 bases between them. In germline, CDR1 is DFQATT, CDR2 SNEGSKA (reference sequence). The CDR3 loop spans 13 amino acids. The CDR3 sequence: CSAIRGEGEKLFF. CDR3 bases: TGCAGTGCTATCCGTGGAGAAGGTGAAAAACTGTTTTTT.

A single count supports this clonotype. V is TRBV6-1 and J is TRBJ1-1, with D perhaps matching TRBD1 (5 bases). Germline V gene lookup returns CDR1 MNHNS and CDR2 SASEGT. CDR3 length: 13 residues. V lost 4 bases and J lost 5, with 11 bases in between. The CDR3 DNA sequence: TGTGCCAGCAGTGCACAGGTCGAAACTGAAGCTTTCTTT. Its translation: CASSAQVETEAFF.

This chain uses TRBV5-1 with TRBJ2-7; 8 bases fit TRBD1. Germline-derived CDR1 and CDR2 are SGHRS and YFSETQ. J gave up 6 bases and V 2 bases, and 4 bases lay outside the gene matches. The CDR3 has 13 residues. The CDR3: CASSFRTGSEQYF. CDR3 coding DNA: TGCGCCAGCAGCTTTAGGACAGGGTCCGAGCAGTACTTC.

This clonotype was detected only a few times. The chain couples TRBV29-1 to TRBJ1-3, with D maybe TRBD1 (5 bases). The length of the CDR3 is 14 residues. Trimming stripped 7 bases from V and 0 bases from J, with 13 bases between. Germline-derived CDR1 and CDR2 are SQVTM and ANQGSEA. CDR3 in amino acids: CSARGGNSGNTIYF. The CDR3 nucleotides read TGCAGCGCGCGGGGCGGAAACTCTGGAAACACCATATATTTT. The entire variable domain, with the rest obtained from reference TRBV29-1 and TRBJ1-3, is as follows: SAVISQKPSRDICQRGTSLTIQCQVDSQVTMMFWYRQQPGQSLTLIATANQGSEATYESGFVIDKFPISRPNLTFSTLTVSNMSPEDSSIYLCSARGGNSGNTIYFGEGSWLTVV.

This clonotype was observed a handful of times. V gene TRBV7-2 combines with J gene TRBJ2-3, with 12 bases matching TRBD2. The length of the CDR3 is 15 residues. J was trimmed by 5 bases and V by 5 bases; bases with no gene match: 5. CDR1 and CDR2 (germline): SGHTA, FQGNSA. Here the CDR3 reads CASSLLAGGRDTQYF. The CDR3 coding sequence is TGTGCCAGCAGCCTCCTAGCGGGAGGGAGAGATACGCAGTATTTT. Full variable domain (outside the CDR3, taken from reference TRBV7-2 and TRBJ2-3): GAGVSQSPSNKVTEKGKDVELRCDPISGHTALYWYRQSLGQGLEFLIYFQGNSAPDKSGLPSDRFSAERTGGSVSTLTIQRTQQEDSAVYLCASSLLAGGRDTQYFGPGTRLTVL.

This chain joins TRBV12-3 or TRBV12-4 and TRBJ2-3, with D possibly matching TRBD2 (6 bases). With 6 bases removed from V and 8 bases from J, the gap between germline ends came to 18 bases. This CDR3 contains 14 residues. The CDR3 nucleotides are TGTGCCAGCAGGACCGGGACGGCCGGGAGTACGCAGTATTTT. This codes for CASRTGTAGSTQYF.

This chain connects TRBV5-1 to TRBJ1-1, with a possible D match to TRBD1 (5 bases). Per the germline V gene, CDR1 is SGHRS and CDR2 is YFSETQ. V shed 1 base and J shed 1 base, with 11 bases lying between them. The CDR3 contains 15 residues. The CDR3 DNA sequence: TGCGCCAGCAGCTTGTCTCCGGGGGGGAACACTGAAGCTTTCTTT. This codes for CASSLSPGGNTEAFF.